This TCR beta chain originates from a study of T cell responses to AZD1222 COVID-19 vaccine. Study-level findings and limits: Donors, mostly white British, included more females; clonal diversity was possibly underestimated. Spike-specific TCR depth and breadth grew after two AZD1222 doses. Repertoire sampling was restricted to post-peak T cell response timepoints.

V lost 2 bases, J lost 5 bases, and 6 bases stayed unmatched. The CDR3 length is 15 residues. CDR1 MDHEN and CDR2 SYDVKM come from the germline V gene. Sequencing used immunoSEQ multiplex PCR; TCRdb keeps in-frame clones, though not all of them. The data contain 120,000 to 150,000 clones, roughly 86% of them singletons. As for this clone: What it binds is unknown.

This receptor was identified in an adult who received the MenACWY meningococcal vaccine as a control. This chain links TRBV28 with TRBJ2-5, with 9 bases matching TRBD1. The input for sequencing was peripheral blood, taken 28 days after the second dose of the MenACWY control vaccine. CDR3 loop: CASSLSTGGAETQYF. The CDR3 nucleotides read TGTGCCAGCAGTTTAAGCACAGGGGGCGCCGAGACCCAGTACTTC.